This TCR beta chain originates from a study of Graves' ophthalmopathy and Graves' hyperthyroidism. Study results and limitations: With 65% to 71% sensitivity and 72% to 85% specificity, the model predicted ophthalmopathy progression.

Investigators amplified TCR beta CDR3 regions from RNA transcripts. HTBI primers primed a first-round RT-PCR, and a second-round multiplex PCR followed. MiXCR, run by TCRdb on the multiplex PCR reads, gives a single entry per CDR3 protein. The table lists 600,000 to 700,000 distinct CDR3 sequences, about two fifths of them singletons, with 3.3% in the top ten. Germline lookup yields CDR1 LNHDA and CDR2 SQIVND (reference sequence). The V and J ends lost 6 bases and 3 bases respectively, with 14 bases between them. This CDR3 contains 15 residues. With regard to this clonotype: What it binds is not known.

The V call is TRBV19, the J call TRBJ2-2; TRBD2 is a possible D gene (7 bases). The origin of this receptor is an adult man with Graves' ophthalmopathy. The sample taken for sequencing was peripheral blood. The CDR3 nucleotides are TGTGCCAGTAGGGAGGGGGGGACCGACACCGGGGAGCTGTTTTTT. This encodes CASREGGTDTGELFF.